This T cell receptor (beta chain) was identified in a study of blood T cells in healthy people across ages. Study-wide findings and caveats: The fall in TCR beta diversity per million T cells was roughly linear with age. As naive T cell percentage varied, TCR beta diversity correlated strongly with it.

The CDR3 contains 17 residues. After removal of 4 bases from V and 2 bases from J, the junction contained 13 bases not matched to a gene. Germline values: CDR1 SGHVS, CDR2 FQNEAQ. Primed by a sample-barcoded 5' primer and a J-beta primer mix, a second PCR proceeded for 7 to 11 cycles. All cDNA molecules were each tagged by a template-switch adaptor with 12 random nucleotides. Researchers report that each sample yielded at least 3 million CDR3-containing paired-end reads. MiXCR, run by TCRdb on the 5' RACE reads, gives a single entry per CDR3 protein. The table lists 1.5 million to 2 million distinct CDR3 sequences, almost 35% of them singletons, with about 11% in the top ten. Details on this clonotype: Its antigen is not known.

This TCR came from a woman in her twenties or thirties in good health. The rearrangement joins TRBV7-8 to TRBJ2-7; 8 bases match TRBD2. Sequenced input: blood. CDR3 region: CASSSPRTTSGTYEQYF. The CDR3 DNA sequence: TGTGCCAGCAGCTCCCCAAGGACCACTAGCGGAACCTACGAGCAGTACTTC.